The next 29 T cell receptor beta chains were all read from a single sample in a study of T cell responses to AZD1222 COVID-19 vaccine. Here immunoSEQ multiplex PCR was the method, and the copy in TCRdb shows in-frame clones only, minus some. Of roughly 70,000 clones in the sample, about 85% were seen once. Sample: peripheral blood, taken on day 0 of AZD1222 vaccination. These receptors were obtained from an adult in good health.

The rearrangement links TRBV6-5 to TRBJ1-1, with D maybe TRBD1 (5 bases). CDR1 and CDR2 from the germline V gene are MNHEY and SVGAGI. Trimming cost V 8 bases and J 11 bases, with 15 bases left between them. This CDR3 contains 11 residues. The CDR3 spells CASQRGGDAFF. The CDR3 DNA reads as TGTGCCAGCCAGCGGGGAGGGGACGCTTTCTTT.

This chain joins TRBV7-9 and TRBJ1-1; D gene ambiguous. CDR1 SEHNR and CDR2 FQNEAQ come from the germline V gene (reference sequence). With 3 bases removed from V and 4 bases from J, the gap between germline ends came to 18 bases. The CDR3 totals 16 residues. The CDR3 nucleotides read TGTGCCAGCAGCTTGGCGGCACCGCCCTTAGGCACTGAAGCTTTCTTT. It is translated as CASSLAAPPLGTEAFF.

This chain connects TRBV18 to TRBJ2-6; 10 nucleotides agree with TRBD2. V lost 2 bases to trimming and J lost 0 bases; unmatched junction nucleotides: 4. The CDR3 totals 18 residues. Germline CDR1 is KGHSH and CDR2 is LQKENI. DNA of the CDR3: TGTGCCAGCTCACCAAACCTAGCGGGGGACTCTGGGGCCAACGTCCTGACTTTC. Its translation: CASSPNLAGDSGANVLTF.

In DNA, the CDR3 is TGTGCCAGCTCATCCGGGACAGGCAACTTGAACTATGGCTACACCTTC. Its translation: CASSSGTGNLNYGYTF. The V and J genes are TRBV18 and TRBJ1-2, with 8 bases fitting TRBD1. Germline CDR1 KGHSH, CDR2 LQKENI. The CDR3 spans 16 residues. The ends lost 5 bases at V and 2 bases at J; junction bases unmatched: 10.

This chain uses TRBV4-1 with TRBJ1-4, with a tentative D call TRBD1 (6 bases). In germline, CDR1 is MGHRA, CDR2 YSYEKL. Trimming shortened V by 7 bases and J by 4 bases, and 19 bases separated the two germline ends. This CDR3 region has 16 residues. CDR3 coding DNA: TGCGCCAGCACCTTTGCCAATAGGGGGGGTAATGAAAAACTGTTTTTT. This gives the protein CASTFANRGGNEKLFF.

The chain uses TRBV3-1 (or the pseudogene TRBV3-2) and TRBJ1-1; 8 bases are a match to TRBD1. V lost 3 bases to trimming and J lost 0 bases; unmatched junction nucleotides: 0. Germline lookup yields CDR1 LGHDT and CDR2 YNNKEL (reference sequence). This CDR3 has 14 amino acids. The CDR3 here is CASSQTGVNTEAFF. DNA for the CDR3: TGTGCCAGCAGCCAGACAGGGGTGAACACTGAAGCTTTCTTT.

The gene calls are TRBV5-4 and TRBJ1-2, with 7 bases fitting TRBD1. Trimming removed 4 bases from V and 5 bases from J; junction bases left unmatched: 11. The CDR3 loop spans 15 amino acids. In germline, CDR1 is SGHNT, CDR2 YYREEE (reference sequence). This chain's CDR3 is CASSNRDRGQYGYTF. The CDR3 DNA sequence: TGTGCCAGCAGCAACCGGGACAGAGGACAATATGGCTACACCTTC.

This chain joins TRBV19 and TRBJ2-7, with 7 bases fitting TRBD1. With V trimmed by 10 bases and J by 2 bases, 11 bases remained unmatched. The CDR3 covers 14 residues. Germline V gene data show CDR1 as LNHDA and CDR2 as SQIVND (reference sequence). The CDR3 sequence is CATHNSDRPYEQYF. CDR3 DNA sequence: TGTGCCACCCACAATTCGGACAGGCCCTACGAGCAGTACTTC.

V usage is TRBV5-6 and J usage is TRBJ1-1; no clear D gene. V dropped 5 bases and J dropped 1 base, with 9 bases sitting between them. The CDR3 extends over 13 amino acids. In germline, CDR1 is SGHDT, CDR2 YYEEEE. The CDR3: CASSREWNTEAFF. CDR3 nucleotides: TGTGCCAGCAGTCGTGAGTGGAACACTGAAGCTTTCTTT.

The gene calls are TRBV11-2 and TRBJ1-2; D is unresolved. From germline, CDR1 is SGHAT and CDR2 FQNNGV. The germline V and J ends were trimmed by 2 bases and 8 bases, with 9 bases remaining between them. The CDR3 has 12 amino acids. In DNA, the CDR3 is TGTGCCAGCAGCTTACTCGGAGACGGCTACACCTTC. It is translated as CASSLLGDGYTF.

The J gene is TRBJ1-3, the V gene TRBV11-3; the D is unclear. Germline values: CDR1 SGHNT, CDR2 YENEEA. The CDR3 loop spans 16 amino acids. Trimming took off 3 bases at V and 3 bases at J, with 15 bases between the two ends. The CDR3 sequence: CASSFALSGVGNTIYF. In nucleotides, the CDR3 is TGTGCCAGCAGCTTTGCCTTGAGCGGGGTTGGAAACACCATATATTTT.

This clone was seen only once. The chain is built from TRBV12-3 or TRBV12-4 and TRBJ2-2; D is unclear. V was cut by 7 bases and J by 5 bases, with 8 bases left in between. There are 12 residues in the CDR3. CDR3 region: CASIPGTGELFF. The CDR3 DNA follows: TGTGCCAGCATCCCCGGGACCGGGGAGCTGTTTTTT.

The rearrangement joins TRBV28 to TRBJ1-6; D gene uncertain. V lost 7 bases, J lost 8 bases, and 6 bases lay in between. The germline gives CDR1 MDHEN, CDR2 SYDVKM. This CDR3 has 11 residues. CDR3 in DNA: TGTGCCAGCATGTCGGATTCACCCCTCCACTTT. Protein sequence: CASMSDSPLHF.

The V and J genes are TRBV19 and TRBJ1-2; TRBD1 matches at 8 bases. CDR3 size: 14 residues. Germline CDR1 LNHDA, CDR2 SQIVND (reference sequence). After removal of 6 bases from V and 4 bases from J, the junction contained 7 bases not matched to a gene. The CDR3 coding sequence is TGTGCCAGTAGGACAGGGGAGGGGATCTATGGCTACACCTTC. Protein: CASRTGEGIYGYTF.

The chain has TRBV6-5 and TRBJ2-1, with a tentative D call TRBD2 (6 bases). Germline CDR1 and CDR2: MNHEY and SVGAGI. The V end was cut by 6 bases, the J end by 5 bases, with 17 bases between. CDR3 length equals 15 residues. The CDR3 region is CASRRRGTANNEQFF. The CDR3 coding sequence is TGTGCCAGCAGGAGGCGGGGTACCGCTAACAATGAGCAGTTCTTC.

V gene TRBV18 combines with J gene TRBJ2-7; 7 positions match TRBD2. The V gene's germline CDR1 is KGHSH and CDR2 LQKENI. V shed 4 bases, J shed 8 bases, and the junction held 11 bases outside the gene matches. The CDR3 runs 14 residues. This chain's CDR3 is CASSRSREGEKQYF. DNA for the CDR3: TGTGCCAGCTCACGGTCCAGGGAGGGAGAGAAGCAGTACTTC.

This sequence joins TRBV6-5 and TRBJ2-3; unclear D gene. The germline CDR1 and CDR2 sequences are MNHEY and SVGAGI. This CDR3 is 13 amino acids long. Trimming pared 5 bases from V and 2 bases from J, leaving 8 bases between. In DNA form, the CDR3 reads TGTGCCAGCAGTCAGGTTTTCACAGATACGCAGTATTTT. It translates to CASSQVFTDTQYF.

V and J are TRBV6-4 and TRBJ2-3, with 9 bases aligning to TRBD2. The V gene end was trimmed by 7 bases and the J gene end by 3 bases; junction bases not matched to a gene: 2. Germline V gene lookup returns CDR1 MRHNA and CDR2 SNTAGT. CDR3 length: 13 amino acids. The DNA of the CDR3 is TGTGCCAGCAACCTAGCGGGGACAGATACGCAGTATTTT. Residues: CASNLAGTDTQYF.

The chain couples TRBV10-3 to TRBJ2-7; TRBD1 aligns across 8 bases. This CDR3 is 14 amino acids long. Germline-derived CDR1 and CDR2 are ENHRY and SYGVKD. V gave up 7 bases and J gave up 2 bases; unmatched junction bases: 7. CDR3 bases: TGTGCCATCACAGGGGACAGGACGCCCTACGAGCAGTACTTC. It codes for CAITGDRTPYEQYF.

The chain recombines TRBV30 with TRBJ2-5; TRBD2 aligns across 12 bases. Per germline, CDR1 GTSNPN and CDR2 SVGIG (reference sequence). The CDR3 extends over 16 amino acids. Trimming at V came to 3 bases and at J to 3 bases, leaving 8 bases not matched to a gene. CDR3 sequence reads: CAWRGGASGREETQYF. The CDR3 DNA follows: TGTGCCTGGAGGGGAGGTGCTAGCGGGAGGGAAGAGACCCAGTACTTC.

This clone has only a few counts. This chain connects TRBV25-1 to TRBJ1-4; a weak D match, TRBD1 (5 bases). The CDR3 spans 15 residues. CDR1 MGHDK and CDR2 SYGVNS come from the germline V gene. Deletions cut 6 bases from V and 6 bases from J, with 17 bases between. CDR3 loop: CASSPNWGEDEKLFF. CDR3 sequence (DNA): TGTGCCAGCAGCCCAAATTGGGGGGAAGATGAAAAACTGTTTTTT.

The chain carries TRBV2 and TRBJ2-1; the D call may be TRBD1 or TRBD2 (6 bases each). The CDR3 loop spans 13 amino acids. V lost 6 bases and J 5 bases, leaving 11 bases between the germline ends. Germline assignment: CDR1 SNHLY and CDR2 FYNNEI. The CDR3 sequence: CASRRGVDNEQFF. The CDR3 DNA reads TGTGCCAGCAGGAGGGGGGTTGACAATGAGCAGTTCTTC.

J is TRBJ1-4 and V is TRBV7-9; no clear D. Trimming took 3 bases from V and 7 from J, leaving 12 bases between them. The CDR3 extends over 14 amino acids. The germline V gene has CDR1 SEHNR and CDR2 FQNEAQ (reference sequence). CDR3 sequence reads: CASSFEGGGEKLFF. CDR3 in DNA: TGTGCCAGCAGCTTTGAGGGCGGTGGTGAAAAACTGTTTTTT.

V gene TRBV19 combines with J gene TRBJ1-2; tentatively, D is TRBD1 (5 bases). V dropped 7 bases and J dropped 8 bases, with 20 bases sitting between them. The germline CDR1 and CDR2 sequences are LNHDA and SQIVND (reference sequence). The CDR3 has 14 amino acids. As DNA, the CDR3 is TGTGCCAGTATAATCGAGGGCAGGGCGGAAGGCTACACCTTC. Protein sequence: CASIIEGRAEGYTF.

The J gene is TRBJ1-4, the V gene TRBV6-5; 9 bases are a match to TRBD1. The trim removed 6 bases at V and 8 bases at J, leaving 4 bases unmatched. This CDR3 is built from 13 residues. CDR1 and CDR2 (germline): MNHEY, SVGAGI. CDR3 DNA sequence: TGTGCCAGCAGGGGACAGGGAAACGAAAAACTGTTTTTT. Translated, it gives CASRGQGNEKLFF.

V and J are TRBV29-1 and TRBJ1-1, with D hard to call. Germline CDR1 reads SQVTM; CDR2 reads ANQGSEA. The CDR3 is 11 amino acids. Trimming stripped 6 bases from V and 5 bases from J, with 10 bases between. Here the CDR3 reads CSVTGRTEAFF. Written as DNA, the CDR3 is TGCAGCGTAACTGGACGGACTGAAGCTTTCTTT.

This clone appeared a few times. The V and J genes are TRBV27 and TRBJ1-1; D uncertain. The CDR3 runs to 12 residues. CDR1 MNHEY and CDR2 SMNVEV come from the germline V gene (reference sequence). V gave up 4 bases and J gave up 8 bases, with 11 bases separating them. CDR3 in DNA: TGTGCCAGCAGTTCCAGACCGGGAGAAGCTTTCTTT. Encoded protein: CASSSRPGEAFF.

J is TRBJ1-2 and V is TRBV6-1; D is possibly TRBD1 (5 bases). The CDR3 spans 15 residues. V was shortened by 3 bases and J by 4 bases, with 15 bases between the two germline ends. Germline V gene lookup returns CDR1 MNHNS and CDR2 SASEGT. The CDR3 spells CASSEGWQGGYGYTF. The DNA for the CDR3 is TGTGCCAGCAGTGAGGGGTGGCAGGGTGGCTATGGCTACACCTTC.

The chain carries TRBV4-1 and TRBJ2-3, with D tentatively TRBD2 (6 bases). The CDR3 runs to 17 residues. The ends were cut back, 0 bases at V and 4 bases at J, with 17 bases in the middle. From germline, CDR1 is MGHRA and CDR2 YSYEKL. The CDR3 spells CASSQDFYRTNSDTQYF. CDR3 nucleotide sequence: TGCGCCAGCAGCCAAGACTTTTATCGGACTAACTCAGATACGCAGTATTTT.